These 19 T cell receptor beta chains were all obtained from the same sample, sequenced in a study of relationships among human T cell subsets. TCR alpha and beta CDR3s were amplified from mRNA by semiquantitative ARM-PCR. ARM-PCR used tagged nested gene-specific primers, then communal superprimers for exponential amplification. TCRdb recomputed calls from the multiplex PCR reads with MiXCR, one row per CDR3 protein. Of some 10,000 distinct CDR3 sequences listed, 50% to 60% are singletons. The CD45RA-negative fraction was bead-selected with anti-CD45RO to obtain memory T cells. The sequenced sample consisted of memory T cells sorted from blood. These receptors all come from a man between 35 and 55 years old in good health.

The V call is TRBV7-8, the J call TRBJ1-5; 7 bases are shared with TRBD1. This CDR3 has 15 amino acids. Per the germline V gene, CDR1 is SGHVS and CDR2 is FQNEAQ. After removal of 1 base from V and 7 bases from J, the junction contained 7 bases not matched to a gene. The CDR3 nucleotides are TGTGCCAGCAGCTTAGGAGCAGGGGGGTTCCAGCCCCAGCATTTT. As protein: CASSLGAGGFQPQHF.

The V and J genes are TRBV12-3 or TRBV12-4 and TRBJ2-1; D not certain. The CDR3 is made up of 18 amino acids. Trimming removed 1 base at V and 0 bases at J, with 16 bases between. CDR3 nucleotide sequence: TGTGCCAGCAGTTTAGTGGGCAGGTACGCGAGCTCCTACAATGAGCAGTTCTTC. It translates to CASSLVGRYASSYNEQFF.

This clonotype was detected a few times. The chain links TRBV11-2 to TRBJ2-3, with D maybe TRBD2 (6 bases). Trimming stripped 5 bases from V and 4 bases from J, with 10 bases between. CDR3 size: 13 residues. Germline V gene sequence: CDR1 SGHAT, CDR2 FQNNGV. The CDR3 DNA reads TGTGCCAGCAGCCTAGGGACTCCAGATACGCAGTATTTT. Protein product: CASSLGTPDTQYF.

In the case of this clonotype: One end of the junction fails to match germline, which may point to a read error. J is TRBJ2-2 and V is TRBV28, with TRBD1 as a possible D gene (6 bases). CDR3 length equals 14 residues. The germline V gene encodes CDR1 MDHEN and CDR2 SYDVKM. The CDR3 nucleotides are TGTGCCAGTAGTTTGGGACAGAACACCGGGGAGCTGTTTTTT. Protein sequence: CASSLGQNTGELFF.

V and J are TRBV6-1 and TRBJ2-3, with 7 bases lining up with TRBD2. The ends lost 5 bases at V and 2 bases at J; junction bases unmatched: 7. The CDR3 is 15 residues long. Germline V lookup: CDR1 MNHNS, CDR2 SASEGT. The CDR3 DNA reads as TGTGCCAGCAGTTTCCAAGCGGGGTCCACAGATACGCAGTATTTT. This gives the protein CASSFQAGSTDTQYF.

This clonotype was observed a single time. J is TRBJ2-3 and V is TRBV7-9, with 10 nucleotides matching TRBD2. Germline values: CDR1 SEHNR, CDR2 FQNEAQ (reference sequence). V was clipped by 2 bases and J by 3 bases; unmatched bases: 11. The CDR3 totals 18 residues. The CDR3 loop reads CASSLSAGLARGTDTQYF. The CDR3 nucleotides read TGTGCCAGCAGCTTATCGGCGGGACTAGCGCGAGGGACAGATACGCAGTATTTT.

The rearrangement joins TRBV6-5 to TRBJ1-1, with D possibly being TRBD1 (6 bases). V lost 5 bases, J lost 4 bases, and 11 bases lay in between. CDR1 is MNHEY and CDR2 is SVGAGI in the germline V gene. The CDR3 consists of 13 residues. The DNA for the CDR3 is TGTGCCAGCAGTCATACAGGGACCACTGAAGCTTTCTTT. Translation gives CASSHTGTTEAFF.

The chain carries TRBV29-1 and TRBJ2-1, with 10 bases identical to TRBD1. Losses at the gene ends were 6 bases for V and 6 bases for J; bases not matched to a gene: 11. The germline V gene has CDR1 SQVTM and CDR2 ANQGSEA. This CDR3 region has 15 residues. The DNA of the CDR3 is TGCAGCGTCCTGGGGACAGGGGTAAGGGGCAATGAGCAGTTCTTC. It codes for CSVLGTGVRGNEQFF.

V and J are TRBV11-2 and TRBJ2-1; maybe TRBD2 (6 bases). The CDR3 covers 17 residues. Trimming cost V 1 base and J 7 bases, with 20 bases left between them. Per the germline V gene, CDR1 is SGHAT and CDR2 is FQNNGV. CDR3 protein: CASSLVPLAQRQNEQFF. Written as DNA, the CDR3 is TGTGCCAGCAGCTTAGTCCCGCTAGCGCAAAGGCAAAATGAGCAGTTCTTC.

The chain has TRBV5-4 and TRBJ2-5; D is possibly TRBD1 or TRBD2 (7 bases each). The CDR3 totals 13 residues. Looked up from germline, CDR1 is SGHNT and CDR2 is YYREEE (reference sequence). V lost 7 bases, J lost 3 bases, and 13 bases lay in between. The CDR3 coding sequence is TGTGCCAGCGGGAGGGACAGAAAAGAGACCCAGTACTTC. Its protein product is CASGRDRKETQYF.

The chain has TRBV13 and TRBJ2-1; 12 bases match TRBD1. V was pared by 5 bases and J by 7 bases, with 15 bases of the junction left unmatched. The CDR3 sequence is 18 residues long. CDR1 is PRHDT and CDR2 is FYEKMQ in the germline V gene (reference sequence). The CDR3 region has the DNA TGTGCCAGCAGCGACGGACCGCTGGGACAGGGGGCTCGAAATGAGCAGTTCTTC. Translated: CASSDGPLGQGARNEQFF.

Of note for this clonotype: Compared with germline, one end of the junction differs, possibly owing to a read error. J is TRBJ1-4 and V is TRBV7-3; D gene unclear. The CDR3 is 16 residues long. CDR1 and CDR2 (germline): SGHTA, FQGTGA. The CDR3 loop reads CACSLSPASFNEKLFF. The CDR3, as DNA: TGTGCCTGCAGCTTATCTCCGGCGAGCTTTAATGAAAAACTGTTTTTT.

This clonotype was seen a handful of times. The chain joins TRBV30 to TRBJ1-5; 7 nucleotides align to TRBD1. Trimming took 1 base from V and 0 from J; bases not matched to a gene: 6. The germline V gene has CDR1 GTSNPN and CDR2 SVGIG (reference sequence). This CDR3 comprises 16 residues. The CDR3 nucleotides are TGTGCCTGGAGTGGGACAGGAGCTTATAGCAATCAGCCCCAGCATTTT. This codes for CAWSGTGAYSNQPQHF.

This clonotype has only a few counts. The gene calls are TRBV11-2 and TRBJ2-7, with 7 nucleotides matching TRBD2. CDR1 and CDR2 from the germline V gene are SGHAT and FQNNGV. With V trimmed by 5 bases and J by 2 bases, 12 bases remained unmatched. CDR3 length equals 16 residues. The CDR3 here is CASSNLRRGTAYEQYF. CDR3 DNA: TGTGCCAGCAGCAACCTCCGGCGGGGGACCGCCTACGAGCAGTACTTC.

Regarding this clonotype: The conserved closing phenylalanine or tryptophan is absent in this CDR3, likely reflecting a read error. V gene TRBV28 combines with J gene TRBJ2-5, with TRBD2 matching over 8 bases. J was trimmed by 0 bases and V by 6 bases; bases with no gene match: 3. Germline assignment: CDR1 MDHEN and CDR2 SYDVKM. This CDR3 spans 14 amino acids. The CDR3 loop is CASRTSENQETQYL. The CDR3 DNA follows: TGTGCCAGCAGGACTAGCGAAAACCAAGAGACCCAGTACCTC.

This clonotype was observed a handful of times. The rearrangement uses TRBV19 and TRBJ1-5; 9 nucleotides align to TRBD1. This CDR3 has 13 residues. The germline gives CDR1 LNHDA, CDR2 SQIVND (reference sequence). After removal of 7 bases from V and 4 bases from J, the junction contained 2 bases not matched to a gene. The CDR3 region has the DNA TGTGCCAGTAAGGGACAGGGAAATCAGCCCCAGCATTTT. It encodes CASKGQGNQPQHF.

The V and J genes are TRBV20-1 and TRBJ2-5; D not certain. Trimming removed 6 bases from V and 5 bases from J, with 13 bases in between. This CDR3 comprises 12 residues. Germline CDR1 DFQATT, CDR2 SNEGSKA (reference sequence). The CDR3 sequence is CSAPEGSETQYF. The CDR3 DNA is TGCAGTGCCCCCGAAGGATCGGAGACCCAGTACTTC.

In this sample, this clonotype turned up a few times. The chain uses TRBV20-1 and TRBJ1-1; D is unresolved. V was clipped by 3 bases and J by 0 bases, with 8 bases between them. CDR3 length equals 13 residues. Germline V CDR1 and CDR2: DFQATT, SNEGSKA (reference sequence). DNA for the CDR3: TGCAGTGCTAGCGCCGGACTGAACACTGAAGCTTTCTTT. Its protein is CSASAGLNTEAFF.

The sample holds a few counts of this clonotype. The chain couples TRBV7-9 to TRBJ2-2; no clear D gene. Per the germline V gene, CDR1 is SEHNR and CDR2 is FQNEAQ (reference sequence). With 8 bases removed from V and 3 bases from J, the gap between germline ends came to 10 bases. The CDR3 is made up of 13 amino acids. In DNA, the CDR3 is TGTGCCAGCCGATTAACAGACACCGGGGAGCTGTTTTTT. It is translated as CASRLTDTGELFF.